This TCR beta chain was found in a study of control samples from healthy donors and cancer patients. The assay was immunoSEQ multiplex PCR, and TCRdb's table has in-frame clones only and misses some. The repertoire holds some 120,000 clones, with around 93% as singletons. The CDR3 consists of 13 residues. Trimming removed 4 bases from V and 5 bases from J; junction bases left unmatched: 6. Germline V gives CDR1 SQVTM, CDR2 ANQGSEA. V and J are TRBV29-1 and TRBJ2-5; 8 bases fit TRBD1. The source of this sequence is a man aged 18-30 years in good health. The sample consisted of blood. CDR3 bases: TGCAGCGTTGGGACAGGGACTTGGGAGACCCAGTACTTC. Its translation: CSVGTGTWETQYF.